This T cell receptor beta chain was obtained from a study of immune evolution from preneoplasia to lung adenocarcinoma. Points from the study as a whole: Normal lung had highest clonality; later lesions appeared denser, more diverse.

The repertoire was sequenced with immunoSEQ multiplex PCR; TCRdb's copy has only in-frame clones and lacks some. The sample gives just under 2,500 clones, about 82% of which show up once; roughly 8.9% is in the top ten. This clone appeared a few times. Its target is unknown. This specimen includes other DNA sequences encoding the same CDR3. The CDR3 is 13 residues long. The junction had 4 bases not matched to a gene; V was cut back by 6 bases and J by 4 bases. Germline CDR1 and CDR2: MDHEN and SYDVKM. Sequencing used FFPE normal lung tissue adjacent to the tumor. The clonotype comes from a person aged 50-59 years with lung adenocarcinoma. The chain joins TRBV28 to TRBJ2-7; 9 positions match TRBD1. The CDR3 spells CASRTGGRYEQYF. DNA of the CDR3: TGTGCCAGCAGAACAGGGGGCAGGTACGAGCAGTACTTC.